This entry lists 29 T cell receptor beta chains sequenced from one sample in a study of cytomegalovirus exposure and HLA in healthy donors. The PCR made use of 60 Vbeta and 13 Jbeta primers. Here immunoSEQ multiplex PCR was the method, and the copy in TCRdb shows in-frame clones only, minus some. Its listing shows around 100,000 clones. Material: PBMCs. Receptors were obtained from a man aged 35 to 55 in good health and CMV-seropositive.

On this clone: It is unclear where the CDR3 begins or ends on the DNA, so no DNA is shown, and the CDR3 is as TCRdb lists it. The V and J genes are TRBV5-4 and TRBJ2-1; TRBD2, the table's D call, lacks a check against the DNA. Germline loops: CDR1 SGHNT, CDR2 YYREEE (reference sequence). The CDR3 region is 13 residues in length, termini included. This CDR3 is CASSLVGEGIEFF.

The rearrangement joins TRBV5-1 to TRBJ2-3, with 10 bases matching TRBD2. The CDR3 contains 16 residues. Losses at the gene ends were 4 bases for V and 1 base for J; bases not matched to a gene: 6. Per germline, CDR1 SGHRS and CDR2 YFSETQ. The DNA for the CDR3 is TGCGCCAGCAGCGAGCTAGCGGGAGAGGGCACAGATACGCAGTATTTT. Its protein is CASSELAGEGTDTQYF.

The chain has TRBV7-2 and TRBJ2-1, with a weak D call TRBD1 (6 bases). The CDR3 sequence is 15 residues long. CDR1 SGHTA and CDR2 FQGNSA come from the germline V gene. With 4 bases removed from V and 0 bases from J, the gap between germline ends came to 10 bases. CDR3 sequence: CASSSWTASYNEQFF. CDR3 nucleotide sequence: TGTGCCAGCAGCTCCTGGACAGCCTCCTACAATGAGCAGTTCTTC.

The rearrangement uses TRBV29-1 and TRBJ1-2; 12 bases match TRBD1. The CDR3 sequence is 14 residues long. Germline lookup yields CDR1 SQVTM and CDR2 ANQGSEA. The ends lost 6 bases at V and 5 bases at J; junction bases unmatched: 7. As DNA, the CDR3 is TGCAGCGTAAGGGACAGGGGGCAGGGATATGGCTACACCTTC. The encoded protein is CSVRDRGQGYGYTF.

The chain has TRBV15 and TRBJ2-3; possible D gene TRBD2, 5 bases. The CDR3 loop spans 16 amino acids. Trimming removed 1 base from V and 7 bases from J, with 18 bases in between. Germline assignment: CDR1 LNHNV and CDR2 YYDKDF (reference sequence). CDR3 bases: TGTGCCACCAGCAGAGTCGAGGGAGCCCGCCATCATACGCAGTATTTT. Its translation is CATSRVEGARHHTQYF.

The V call is TRBV5-1, the J call TRBJ2-1; the match to TRBD2 covers 10 bases. The CDR3 contains 17 residues. With 5 bases clipped from V and 3 bases from J, the junction kept 11 bases outside the gene matches. CDR1 and CDR2 (germline): SGHRS, YFSETQ. CDR3 in DNA: TGCGCCAGCAGTCGCTGGGGGTCTAGCGGGAGCTACAATGAGCAGTTCTTC. Protein product: CASSRWGSSGSYNEQFF.

This chain uses TRBV18 with TRBJ2-7; possible D gene TRBD1, 6 bases. CDR1 and CDR2 (germline): KGHSH, LQKENI. The V and J ends lost 2 bases and 2 bases respectively, with 13 bases between them. CDR3 length: 15 amino acids. For the CDR3, the DNA is TGTGCCAGCTCACCAACCACAGGGAGCACCTACGAGCAGTACTTC. Translated, it gives CASSPTTGSTYEQYF.

The genes are TRBV29-1 and TRBJ1-1; 7 bases align to TRBD1. The V segment lost 4 bases and the J segment 8 bases; nucleotides outside the gene matches: 10. In germline, CDR1 is SQVTM, CDR2 ANQGSEA. CDR3 length equals 13 residues. The CDR3 here is CSVGQGRKSEAFF. In DNA, the CDR3 is TGCAGCGTTGGACAGGGAAGGAAATCAGAAGCTTTCTTT.

The chain links TRBV21-1 to TRBJ1-5; TRBD1, as called in the table, went unchecked against the DNA. TRBV21-1 is deemed a pseudogene. The CDR3 totals 16 residues. CDR3 region: CASSKVGDRGNQPQHF. In DNA form, the CDR3 reads TGTGCCAGCAGCAAAGTGGGGGACAGGGGCAATCAGCCCCAGCATTTT.

This chain connects TRBV18 to TRBJ2-7, with 9 positions matching TRBD1. V gave up 3 bases and J gave up 4 bases; unmatched junction bases: 7. Germline CDR1 reads KGHSH; CDR2 reads LQKENI. The CDR3 is made up of 15 amino acids. In DNA, the CDR3 is TGTGCCAGCTCACCGGGGGTGGACAGGGGATACGAGCAGTACTTC. It specifies CASSPGVDRGYEQYF.

This sequence joins TRBV29-1 and TRBJ2-7; tentative D call: TRBD2 (6 bases). The germline gives CDR1 SQVTM, CDR2 ANQGSEA. Trimming took off 4 bases at V and 2 bases at J, with 18 bases between the two ends. This CDR3 is 15 amino acids long. The CDR3 DNA sequence: TGCAGCGTTGCCCCCGGAGCGGGTGTGACCTACGAGCAGTACTTC. Translated, it gives CSVAPGAGVTYEQYF.

V is TRBV19 and J is TRBJ1-5, with a possible D match to TRBD1 (5 bases). This CDR3 is 17 amino acids long. Trimming shortened V by 3 bases and J by 1 base, and 16 bases separated the two germline ends. Germline lookup yields CDR1 LNHDA and CDR2 SQIVND (reference sequence). The CDR3 loop is CASSIPPRRDSNQPQHF. Here the CDR3 DNA reads TGTGCCAGTAGTATTCCGCCCCGGCGGGACAGCAATCAGCCCCAGCATTTT.

In the case of this clone: Within the sample, other DNA sequences also encode this same CDR3. The V gene is TRBV5-4, the J gene TRBJ1-3; possibly TRBD1 for D (6 bases). V dropped 4 bases and J dropped 3 bases, with 14 bases sitting between them. CDR3 length equals 15 residues. The V gene's germline CDR1 is SGHNT and CDR2 YYREEE (reference sequence). The CDR3 protein is CASSAAGARGNTIYF. CDR3 DNA sequence: TGTGCCAGCAGCGCAGCAGGGGCTCGTGGAAACACCATATATTTT.

The rearrangement links TRBV6-1 to TRBJ1-2, with D possibly matching TRBD1 (6 bases). Trimming shortened V by 3 bases and J by 7 bases, and 24 bases separated the two germline ends. Germline values: CDR1 MNHNS, CDR2 SASEGT. This CDR3 has 17 residues. CDR3 in amino acids: CASSEGIWRQARGGYTF. The CDR3 DNA sequence: TGTGCCAGCAGTGAGGGGATATGGAGACAGGCTAGGGGTGGCTACACCTTC.

CDR3 residues: CASNGGVAGSYEQYF. CDR3 DNA: TGTGCCAGCAATGGGGGGGTAGCGGGGAGCTACGAGCAGTACTTC. The chain recombines TRBV2 with TRBJ2-7; TRBD2 matches 8 bases. Germline V gene lookup returns CDR1 SNHLY and CDR2 FYNNEI. The V segment lost 7 bases and the J segment 3 bases; nucleotides outside the gene matches: 11. This CDR3 contains 15 residues.

J is TRBJ2-7 and V is TRBV18, with 8 bases lining up with TRBD2. The CDR3 runs to 13 residues. CDR1 KGHSH and CDR2 LQKENI come from the germline V gene. The junction had 0 bases not matched to a gene; V was cut back by 0 bases and J by 5 bases. CDR3 coding DNA: TGTGCCAGCTCACCACCAGCGGGAGACGAGCAGTACTTC. This sequence encodes CASSPPAGDEQYF.

This chain links TRBV5-6 with TRBJ2-5, with TRBD2 matching over 14 bases. The trim removed 0 bases at V and 5 bases at J, leaving 6 bases unmatched. CDR1 is SGHDT and CDR2 is YYEEEE in the germline V gene. This CDR3 has 17 amino acids. In DNA form, the CDR3 reads TGTGCCAGCAGCTTGGTAGGACTAGCGGGAGGCTGGGAGACCCAGTACTTC. This sequence encodes CASSLVGLAGGWETQYF.

This chain links TRBV15 with TRBJ2-3; D uncertain. The germline V gene encodes CDR1 LNHNV and CDR2 YYDKDF (reference sequence). The V end was cut by 1 base, the J end by 0 bases, with 5 bases between. The CDR3 extends over 14 amino acids. This chain's CDR3 is CATSRATSTDTQYF. DNA of the CDR3: TGTGCCACCAGCAGAGCAACTAGCACAGATACGCAGTATTTT. The full variable domain, in which reference TRBV15 and TRBJ2-3 provide the parts outside the CDR3, is DAMVIQNPRYQVTQFGKPVTLSCSQTLNHNVMYWYQQKSSQAPKLLFHYYDKDFNNEADTPDNFQSRRPNTSFCFLDIRSPGLGDTAMYLCATSRATSTDTQYFGPGTRLTVL.

The J gene is TRBJ2-4, the V gene TRBV5-3; 8 bases fit TRBD2. TRBV5-3 qualifies as an ORF whose function is uncertain. CDR3 length: 18 residues. V shed 7 bases, J shed 1 base, and the junction held 16 bases outside the gene matches. This CDR3 reads CARPRLAGRLGAKNIQYF. The CDR3 DNA reads TGTGCCAGACCACGGCTAGCGGGTCGACTTGGGGCCAAAAACATTCAGTACTTC.

V usage is TRBV15 and J usage is TRBJ2-2, with D perhaps matching TRBD1 (6 bases). The V gene's germline CDR1 is LNHNV and CDR2 YYDKDF (reference sequence). This CDR3 region has 15 residues. Trimming removed 4 bases from V and 4 bases from J, with 13 bases in between. The CDR3 sequence: CATSNYRVSTGELFF. The CDR3 region has the DNA TGTGCCACCAGCAATTACAGGGTCTCCACCGGGGAGCTGTTTTTT.

The chain employs TRBV4-2 and TRBJ2-5; 7 bases map to TRBD2. The CDR3 covers 15 residues. The V and J ends lost 0 bases and 5 bases, in that order; junction bases with no gene match: 6. Germline V CDR1 and CDR2: LGHNA, YNFKEQ. The CDR3 coding sequence is TGTGCCAGCAGCCAAGAAGAGACTAGCCTGGAGACCCAGTACTTC. Translating it yields CASSQEETSLETQYF.

This rearrangement joins TRBV5-1 to TRBJ2-7, with no clear D. Trimming removed 2 bases from V and 1 base from J, with 10 bases in between. Germline values: CDR1 SGHRS, CDR2 YFSETQ. The CDR3 extends over 14 amino acids. The CDR3 reads CASSFEQFSYEQYF. CDR3 DNA sequence: TGCGCCAGCAGCTTCGAACAGTTTTCCTACGAGCAGTACTTC.

This chain links TRBV13 with TRBJ2-7, with 10 bases identical to TRBD2. V was clipped by 2 bases and J by 2 bases; unmatched bases: 3. This CDR3 is built from 15 residues. Germline-derived CDR1 and CDR2 are PRHDT and FYEKMQ (reference sequence). CDR3 residues: CASSLFLAGAYEQYF. The CDR3 nucleotides are TGTGCCAGCAGCTTATTTCTAGCGGGAGCCTACGAGCAGTACTTC.

J is TRBJ1-2 and V is TRBV30; 12 bases align to TRBD1. CDR3 length equals 17 residues. In germline, CDR1 is GTSNPN, CDR2 SVGIG (reference sequence). V shed 4 bases and J 4 bases; nucleotides not matched to a gene: 13. The CDR3 DNA follows: TGTGCCTGGACCTCCGGGACAGGGGGCCCCTGGAGCTATGGCTACACCTTC. This sequence encodes CAWTSGTGGPWSYGYTF.

V is TRBV19 and J is TRBJ1-2, with D hard to call. Germline-derived CDR1 and CDR2 are LNHDA and SQIVND (reference sequence). CDR3 size: 11 residues. V was shortened by 4 bases and J by 8 bases, with 8 bases between the two germline ends. The CDR3 here is CASSTPSGYTF. CDR3 sequence (DNA): TGTGCCAGTAGTACCCCCTCGGGCTACACCTTC. Full variable domain (rest looked up from reference TRBV19 and TRBJ1-2): DGGITQSPKYLFRKEGQNVTLSCEQNLNHDAMYWYRQDPGQGLRLIYYSQIVNDFQKGDIAEGYSVSREKKESFPLTVTSAQKNPTAFYLCASSTPSGYTFGSGTRLTVV.

V gene TRBV28 combines with J gene TRBJ1-5; the match to TRBD1 covers 10 bases. This CDR3 comprises 16 residues. Trimming at V came to 6 bases and at J to 6 bases, leaving 11 bases not matched to a gene. Germline CDR1 MDHEN, CDR2 SYDVKM. The CDR3 coding sequence is TGTGCCAGCAGAACGACCGGGACAGGGGCTGGTCAGCCCCAGCATTTT. Residues: CASRTTGTGAGQPQHF.

The chain uses TRBV7-9 and TRBJ1-2, with TRBD1 as a possible D gene (6 bases). Trimming took off 2 bases at V and 9 bases at J, with 13 bases between the two ends. There are 13 residues in the CDR3. CDR1 SEHNR and CDR2 FQNEAQ come from the germline V gene (reference sequence). This CDR3 reads CASSLNQGNSYTF. As DNA, the CDR3 is TGTGCCAGCAGCTTAAACCAGGGGAACAGCTACACCTTC.

This chain links TRBV2 with TRBJ2-7; TRBD1 matches 9 bases. V was pared by 6 bases and J by 1 base, with 7 bases of the junction left unmatched. Germline V gene data show CDR1 as SNHLY and CDR2 as FYNNEI. This CDR3 spans 15 amino acids. The chain's CDR3 is CASSHRGLMSYEQYF. In nucleotides, the CDR3 is TGTGCCAGCAGCCACAGGGGGCTTATGTCCTACGAGCAGTACTTC.

The rearrangement joins TRBV5-3 to TRBJ2-5; no firm D call. TRBV5-3 is annotated as an ORF whose role is uncertain. The CDR3 runs to 20 residues. V lost 0 bases and J lost 2, with 26 bases in between. This chain's CDR3 is CARSLVGRIEWWAEQETQYF. CDR3 DNA: TGTGCCAGAAGCTTGGTCGGTCGGATCGAATGGTGGGCAGAACAAGAGACCCAGTACTTC.